These T cell receptor beta chains were read from a single sample in a study of T-cell memory formation after mild COVID-19. TCRdb re-called the 5' RACE reads through MiXCR, storing one row per CDR3 protein. The table shows approximately 260,000 distinct CDR3 sequences, with 15% to 20% occurring only once. The material sequenced was PBMCs or a T cell subset sorted from them (not recorded which). The receptors here all came from a man aged 18 to 29 who had mild COVID-19 (a few samples of this study predate the infection). Cell type and time point are not known. Both conserved end residues are part of each CDR3. The D gene is left open where the match is weak. A clone size is listed for some rows: how often the clone was seen (once, few, many), or a class if it is expanded.

D	V	size	J	DNA	CDR3
NA	TRBV18	few	TRBJ2-7	TGTGCCAGCTCACTGACGGACCGGGACTACGAGCAGTACTTC	CASSLTDRDYEQYF
NA	TRBV7-9	NA	TRBJ2-5	TGTGCCAGCAGCTTAGCCCAGGGCCGGGAGACCCAGTACTTC	CASSLAQGRETQYF
TRBD2	TRBV7-2	once	TRBJ2-1	TGTGCCAGCAGCTTAACGGGACTAGCGGGGCCCAAGGAGCAGTTCTTC	CASSLTGLAGPKEQFF
NA	TRBV18	NA	TRBJ1-1	TGTGCCAGCTCACCGGACAGTCCCATGAACACTGAAGCTTTCTTT	CASSPDSPMNTEAFF
TRBD1	TRBV7-9	few	TRBJ1-1	TGTGCCAGCAGCTTAGAGGGGCCGGCCCGGACAGGGATTGAAGCTTTCTTT	CASSLEGPARTGIEAFF
NA	TRBV5-5	few	TRBJ1-1	TGTGCCAGCAGCTTCGGGGGGGGAGCGACTGAAGCTTTCTTT	CASSFGGGATEAFF
NA	TRBV4-2	NA	TRBJ2-3	TGTGCCAGCAGCCAAGAGACCAGGGGTCGCACAGATACGCAGTATTTT	CASSQETRGRTDTQYF
NA	TRBV7-6	NA	TRBJ2-5	TGTGCCAGCAGCACACAGGGTTTGGGTGAGACCCAGTACTTC	CASSTQGLGETQYF
NA	TRBV4-2	few	TRBJ1-4	TGTGCCAGCAGCCAGGCCGGTCGTCAGGGAGGTGAAAAACTGTTTTTT	CASSQAGRQGGEKLFF
TRBD1	TRBV7-9	many	TRBJ1-4	TGTGCCAGCAGTTCACAGGGGCCTTATGAAAAACTGTTTTTT	CASSSQGPYEKLFF
NA	TRBV5-1	few	TRBJ1-1	TGCGCCAGCAGCTTTGGGCAGACTGAAGCTTTCTTT	CASSFGQTEAFF
TRBD1	TRBV9	few	TRBJ2-1	TGTGCCAGCAGCTTTAAAACGGGACAGGGGGCCCTTGTGGGGCAGTTCTTC	CASSFKTGQGALVGQFF
NA	TRBV5-6	few	TRBJ2-1	TGTGCCAGCAGCTTGCCCGGGGCCACTGAGCAGTTCTTC	CASSLPGATEQFF
TRBD2	TRBV6-5	few	TRBJ2-3	TGTGCCAGCAGCCGAGCGGGGACTCAGATATTCGACTCAGATACGCAGTATTTT	CASSRAGTQIFDSDTQYF
NA	TRBV12-3/TRBV12-4	many	TRBJ2-3	TGTGCCAGCACCACCGGGGATAGCCCGGGAGATACGCAGTATTTT	CASTTGDSPGDTQYF
NA	TRBV4-3	many	TRBJ2-4	TGCGCCAGCAGCCAAATGGACGGGATTAACATTCAGTACTTC	CASSQMDGINIQYF
NA	TRBV5-6	many	TRBJ2-2	TGTGCCAGCAGCTCCTACAGGCTCGCGAACACCGGGGAGCTGTTTTTT	CASSSYRLANTGELFF
NA	TRBV2	few	TRBJ2-2	TGTGCCAGCATGGAGTCCACGAACACCGGGGAGCTGTTTTTT	CASMESTNTGELFF
NA	TRBV10-3	NA	TRBJ2-1	TGTGCCATCAGTGAGTCGACCAGGGATGAGCAGTTCTTC	CAISESTRDEQFF
TRBD1	TRBV6-5	few	TRBJ1-5	TGTGCCAGCAGTTATAACAGGGGTGGCAATCAGCCCCAGCATTTT	CASSYNRGGNQPQHF
NA	TRBV28	NA	TRBJ1-2	TGTGCCAGCAGCTCCCCCCTTGATGGTGGCTACACCTTC	CASSSPLDGGYTF
TRBD1	TRBV5-1	NA	TRBJ2-3	TGCGCCAGCAGCTTGGCCACGACAGGGACCACAGATACGCAGTATTTT	CASSLATTGTTDTQYF
TRBD1	TRBV20-1	NA	TRBJ2-1	TGCAGTGCTAGAGCTCGGGGGACAGGGGGCACCTACAATGAGCAGTTCTTC	CSARARGTGGTYNEQFF
NA	TRBV4-2	NA	TRBJ2-7	TGTGCCAGCAGCCACCCAGGGACTGGCGAGCAGTACTTC	CASSHPGTGEQYF
TRBD1	TRBV7-9	few	TRBJ1-6	TGTGCCAGCAGCCGGGACAGGGCCAATTCACCCCTCCACTTT	CASSRDRANSPLHF
NA	TRBV6-1	NA	TRBJ2-7	TGTGCCAGCAGGATATCGACAGTCCTATACGAGCAGTACTTC	CASRISTVLYEQYF
NA	TRBV11-1	NA	TRBJ1-1	TGTGCCAGCAGCTTACGACACAGCGGGGCTTTCTTT	CASSLRHSGAFF
TRBD1	TRBV6-2/TRBV6-3	NA	TRBJ1-5	TGTGCCAGCAGTTACTCCGACAGGGCCCGTCAGCCCCAGCATTTT	CASSYSDRARQPQHF
TRBD1	TRBV20-1	NA	TRBJ2-3	TGCAGTGCAACTCCTACGGGACAGGGCCATACGCAGTATTTT	CSATPTGQGHTQYF
TRBD2	TRBV7-6	few	TRBJ2-1	TGTGCCAGCAGCTTATTGGGGGGGGTGGAGCAGTTCTTC	CASSLLGGVEQFF
NA	TRBV5-1	many	TRBJ1-2	TGTGCCAGCAGCTTAGCCCAGGGTAATGGCTACACCTTC	CASSLAQGNGYTF
NA	TRBV4-2	few	TRBJ2-1	TGTGCCAGCAGCCAAGAAAACAGAGCCGACAATGAGCAGTTCTTC	CASSQENRADNEQFF
NA	TRBV7-9	NA	TRBJ2-3	TGTGCCAGCAGACCCAGCTGGGGGCCTAGCACAGATACGCAGTATTTT	CASRPSWGPSTDTQYF
TRBD2	TRBV5-1	NA	TRBJ2-3	TGCGCCAGCAGCTTGGTGCGGGGGGGCACAGATACGCAGTATTTT	CASSLVRGGTDTQYF
TRBD2	TRBV5-1	few	TRBJ2-5	TGCGCCAGCAGCGAAAAGCGGGGGGGCCAAGAGACCCAGTACTTC	CASSEKRGGQETQYF
NA	TRBV7-9	NA	TRBJ2-1	TGTGCCAGCAGCGAAAGACCGTCAGCCTACAATGAGCAGTTCTTC	CASSERPSAYNEQFF
NA	TRBV5-1	NA	TRBJ2-1	TGCGCCAGCAGCTTGGCCACCGGGACAACCTACAATGAGCAGTCCTTC	CASSLATGTTYNEQSF
NA	TRBV5-1	few	TRBJ2-1	TGCGCCAGCAGCCTGTACCTCGGACTAGGGGGCAATGAGCAGTTCTTC	CASSLYLGLGGNEQFF
TRBD1	TRBV4-1	few	TRBJ2-4	TGCGCCAGCAGCCAAGTGCCGGACAGGGTTCGAGGTAGCGTCAAAAACATTCAGTACTTC	CASSQVPDRVRGSVKNIQYF
TRBD1	TRBV5-4	NA	TRBJ2-2	TGTGCCAGCAGCCTCGGGACAGGACACACCGGGGAGCTGTTTTTT	CASSLGTGHTGELFF
NA	TRBV7-3	NA	TRBJ2-1	TGTGCCAGCAGCCCCAGCCCCTCCTCCTACAATGAGCAGTTCTTC	CASSPSPSSYNEQFF
NA	TRBV5-1	NA	TRBJ1-6	TGCGCCAGCAGCCTCCGAGGGCCAGGGGCCCTCCACTTT	CASSLRGPGALHF
TRBD1	TRBV3-1	NA	TRBJ1-6	TGTGCCAGCAGTTTCGGGACAGGCATGGAGGCCCTCCACTTT	CASSFGTGMEALHF
TRBD1	TRBV29-1	NA	TRBJ2-1	TGCAGCGTTGACCGGACAGGGTACAATGAGCAGTTCTTC	CSVDRTGYNEQFF
NA	TRBV25-1	few	TRBJ2-5	TGTGCCAGCAGTGAATCGGGGGCATGGGGAGAGACCCAGTACTTC	CASSESGAWGETQYF
TRBD1	TRBV7-9	few	TRBJ2-5	TGTGCCAGCAGCTTAGGGGACAGGGGTAATCAAGAGACCCAGTACTTC	CASSLGDRGNQETQYF
NA	TRBV20-1	NA	TRBJ2-1	TGCAGTGCTCTGGGGGGCATCTCACTCTACAATGAGCAGTTCTTC	CSALGGISLYNEQFF
NA	TRBV10-1	few	TRBJ2-7	TGCGCCAGCAGTGGCCCTGGACAGACATTCAACGAGCAGTACTTC	CASSGPGQTFNEQYF
NA	TRBV20-1	NA	TRBJ2-7	TGCAGTGCTAGCCGTCCGGGAAACTCCTACGAGCAGTACTTC	CSASRPGNSYEQYF
NA	TRBV12-3/TRBV12-4	few	TRBJ1-6	TGTGCCAGCAGTTTAGGGGACATCTATAATTCACCCCTCCACTTT	CASSLGDIYNSPLHF
NA	TRBV4-1	few	TRBJ1-5	TGCGCCAGCAGCCAAGATATGGGGAGCAATCAGCCCCAGCATTTT	CASSQDMGSNQPQHF
NA	TRBV27	few	TRBJ1-6	TGTGCCAGCGGGGGGCTCGGGCCGGTCTATAATTCACCCCTCCACTTT	CASGGLGPVYNSPLHF
NA	TRBV21-1	few	TRBJ1-5	TGTGCCAGCAGCACTCCAACAGGGAGAATTAACAATCAGCCCCAGCATTTT	CASSTPTGRINNQPQHF
TRBD2	TRBV5-4	NA	TRBJ2-3	TGTGCCAGCAGCTTGGGGCTAGCGGGGGGATCAGATACGCAGTATTTT	CASSLGLAGGSDTQYF